The 8 T cell receptor beta chains in this list originate from one sample, sequenced in a study of regulatory T cells in long-lasting Graves disease. Library construction for TCR beta used iRepertoire HTBI primers and Arm-PCR of CDR3 regions. Each CDR3 protein is one row after TCRdb ran MiXCR on the multiplex PCR reads. The sample yields 200,000 to 250,000 distinct CDR3 sequences, 15% to 20% seen once. The time point was: newly diagnosed GD, antithyroid drugs for less than 3 months. There was RNA extracted from PBMCs, and the TCR library was made from it. The starting material was peripheral blood mononuclear cells (PBMCs), obtained at new diagnosis, from a patient treated with antithyroid drugs. Receptors were obtained from a female donor with Graves disease.

The V and J genes are TRBV10-3 and TRBJ2-1; 9 bases line up with TRBD1. J lost 14 bases, V lost 3 bases, and 8 bases had no gene match. The CDR3 spans 13 residues. Germline-derived CDR1 and CDR2 are ENHRY and SYGVKD. The CDR3 loop reads CAISELGWDREFF. DNA for the CDR3: TGTGCCATCAGTGAATTGGGGTGGGACAGGGAGTTCTTC.

Of note for this clonotype: A read error is possible here, since a much larger clone lies one base away. The gene calls are TRBV24-1 and TRBJ1-5; tentatively, D is TRBD1 (6 bases). The CDR3 extends over 18 amino acids. The germline V gene encodes CDR1 KGHDR and CDR2 SFDVKD. The CDR3 reads CATRDSVTGTNSNQPQHF. In nucleotides, the CDR3 is TGTGCCACCAGAGATTCCGTGACAGGCACCAATAGCAATCAGCCCCAGCATTTT.

This clonotype occurred many times. The chain uses TRBV20-1 and TRBJ1-5, with D unclear. The V end lost 5 bases, the J end lost 7 bases, and 6 bases lay between the germline ends. Germline CDR1 and CDR2: DFQATT and SNEGSKA (reference sequence). The CDR3 consists of 10 residues. CDR3 DNA sequence: TGCAGTGCTGGTGGCCAGCCCCAGCATTTT. Translation: CSAGGQPQHF.

This clonotype was detected many times. The CDR3 loop is CASSGTNSNNYGYTF. Here the CDR3 DNA reads TGTGCCAGCAGCGGGACAAATAGTAATAACTATGGCTACACCTTC. V and J are TRBV11-3 and TRBJ1-2, with a weak D call TRBD1 (6 bases). V was trimmed by 5 bases and J by 1 base, leaving 14 bases between them. From germline, CDR1 is SGHNT and CDR2 YENEEA. CDR3 size: 15 residues. Based on the CDR3 plus reference TRBV11-3 and TRBJ1-2, the full variable domain is EAGVVQSPRYKIIEKKQPVAFWCNPISGHNTLYWYLQNLGQGPELLIRYENEEAVDDSQLPKDRFSAERLKGVDSTLKIQPAELGDSAVYLCASSGTNSNNYGYTFGSGTRLTVV.

This clonotype was picked up many times. This rearrangement joins TRBV30 to TRBJ2-3, with D tentatively TRBD1 (6 bases). Germline CDR1 reads GTSNPN; CDR2 reads SVGIG (reference sequence). Trimming took 2 bases from V and 0 from J, leaving 15 bases between them. CDR3 length equals 16 residues. The CDR3 sequence: CAWSRIPGTSTDTQYF. Here the CDR3 DNA reads TGTGCCTGGAGTCGGATTCCAGGGACAAGCACAGATACGCAGTATTTT.

There are many counts of this clonotype. This chain connects TRBV9 to TRBJ1-3; no clear D gene. This CDR3 contains 15 residues. V shed 1 base and J shed 0 bases, with 8 bases lying between them. In germline, CDR1 is SGDLS, CDR2 YYNGEE. Written as DNA, the CDR3 is TGTGCCAGCAGCGTAAGCGCGGACTCTGGAAACACCATATATTTT. This translates into CASSVSADSGNTIYF.

This clonotype was seen a few times. V is TRBV9 and J is TRBJ1-5; the D gene is possibly TRBD1 (5 bases). The CDR3 sequence is 14 residues long. V was cut by 0 bases and J by 5 bases, with 9 bases left in between. Germline assignment: CDR1 SGDLS and CDR2 YYNGEE. The CDR3 reads CASSVASGDQPQHF. As DNA, the CDR3 is TGTGCCAGCAGCGTAGCTTCGGGGGATCAGCCCCAGCATTTT.

This clonotype was counted ten times or more. This rearrangement joins TRBV27 to TRBJ1-4; D is perhaps TRBD1 (5 bases). This CDR3 has 13 amino acids. The V end was cut by 6 bases, the J end by 7 bases, with 12 bases between. Germline CDR1 reads MNHEY; CDR2 reads SMNVEV (reference sequence). The DNA of the CDR3 is TGTGCCAGCAGAATCGGGGGGGGTGAAAAACTGTTTTTT. Amino acids: CASRIGGGEKLFF. Drawing the rest from reference TRBV27 and TRBJ1-4, the complete variable domain is EAQVTQNPRYLITVTGKKLTVTCSQNMNHEYMSWYRQDPGLGLRQIYYSMNVEVTDKGDVPEGYKVSRKEKRNFPLILESPSPNQTSLYFCASRIGGGEKLFFGSGTQLSVL.